A selection of T cell receptor beta chains follows, all from one sample in a study of CD8 T cells in ankylosing spondylitis. TCRdb used MiXCR to reprocess the 5' RACE reads, holding one entry per CDR3 protein. The repertoire has some 87,000 distinct CDR3 sequences, 8.5% to 9% of them found once; the top ten carry roughly 5%. Material: blood, either unsorted or a sorted T cell fraction (not recorded which). Receptor source: a male donor with ankylosing spondylitis or in good health (not recorded which). Both conserved end residues are part of each CDR3.

v_gene	j_gene	CDR3aa
TRBV11-3	TRBJ1-6	CASSLTGEDSPLHF
TRBV14	TRBJ2-1	CASSPNEAGATYNEQFF
TRBV12-3/TRBV12-4	TRBJ1-3	CASSPLLGAGNTIYF
TRBV20-1	TRBJ1-4	CSASYPYRGREEKLFF
TRBV3-1	TRBJ1-3	CASSQTPGVGNTIYF
TRBV20-1	TRBJ1-2	CSAYPQGHYGYTF
TRBV7-7	TRBJ2-3	CASSLEGRGTDTQYF
TRBV6-4	TRBJ2-1	CASSVLGTAYNEQFF
TRBV7-8	TRBJ2-5	CASSLFHRSGETQYF
TRBV4-1	TRBJ2-1	CASSPGQGVYNEQFF
TRBV12-3/TRBV12-4	TRBJ1-5	CASSGTVNQPQHF
TRBV5-1	TRBJ2-1	CASSLEGGSPYNEQFF
TRBV9	TRBJ2-5	CASSAPQGSAETQYF
TRBV12-3/TRBV12-4	TRBJ2-2	CASRQTGGGRNGELFF
TRBV10-3	TRBJ2-3	CAIGELAVSTDTQYF
TRBV20-1	TRBJ1-2	CSANLSPQGPTYGYTF
TRBV20-1	TRBJ1-4	CSANLATNEKLFF
TRBV10-3	TRBJ2-5	CAISESDSQETQYF
TRBV6-1	TRBJ2-1	CASRPSGGYNEQFF
TRBV4-1	TRBJ2-2	CASSHNRVGNTGELFF
TRBV29-1	TRBJ2-1	CSVNPDITEGGDSYNEQFF
TRBV9	TRBJ1-1	CASSVSAGVNTEAFF
TRBV5-1	TRBJ2-7	CASSSQPTATYEQYF
TRBV27	TRBJ2-3	CASSSTGCGTDTQYF
TRBV29-1	TRBJ2-7	CSVTLTGLNEQYF
TRBV20-1	TRBJ1-6	CSARRQGAYNSPLHF
TRBV6-1	TRBJ1-2	CASNEGTGGRYGYTF
TRBV2	TRBJ2-7	CASSESGGTAYEQYF
TRBV2	TRBJ2-1	CASRGLAGVGNEQFF
TRBV6-2/TRBV6-3	TRBJ1-1	CASSYGQGMNTEAFF
TRBV5-1	TRBJ2-1	CASSVQGYNEQFF
TRBV12-5	TRBJ2-1	CASGLTSGLFNEQFF
TRBV19	TRBJ2-1	CAAAGAVYNEQFF
TRBV6-5	TRBJ2-1	CASSYSGGVVYEQFF
TRBV6-1	TRBJ2-7	CASSVGTGGPYEQYF
TRBV28	TRBJ1-5	CASSSTPLTGKPQHF
TRBV5-5	TRBJ1-2	CASSLKTGGDYGYTF
TRBV13	TRBJ1-5	CASSLRGGGPQHF
TRBV29-1	TRBJ2-2	CSAERGGVTGELFF
TRBV7-9	TRBJ2-1	CASSFRTRGYEQFF
TRBV12-3/TRBV12-4	TRBJ2-7	CASSLGVAGGHSYEQYF
TRBV4-1	TRBJ2-7	CASSPRSSNEQYF
TRBV6-1	TRBJ2-2	CASTNRDSVGPGELFF
TRBV24-1	TRBJ2-1	CATSDFRGQVNNEQFF
TRBV3-1	TRBJ2-7	CASSHGTSGAPYEQYF
TRBV29-1	TRBJ2-1	CSVDRPGSRGEQFF
TRBV3-1	TRBJ2-7	CASSQVWASGGHYEQYF
TRBV7-8	TRBJ2-1	CASSLPIGLRGDNEQFF
TRBV29-1	TRBJ2-2	CSVDQGTTGELFF
TRBV5-1	TRBJ2-5	CASGGQTQYF
TRBV7-8	TRBJ2-5	CASSDEAGAQETQYF
TRBV5-1	TRBJ2-5	CASSLSETQYF
TRBV7-2	TRBJ1-2	CASSFRGQGSYGYTF
TRBV29-1	TRBJ1-2	CSVGSSPDRIYGYTF
TRBV29-1	TRBJ2-1	CSVMDRNYNEQFF
TRBV27	TRBJ2-3	CASSLFGEDTQYF
TRBV20-1	TRBJ2-5	CSARRRGADQETQYF
TRBV5-1	TRBJ2-1	CASSFASGGPNNEQFF
TRBV7-8	TRBJ2-2	CASSILANTGELFF